These 29 T cell receptor beta chains originate from one sample sequenced in a study of blood T cells in healthy people across ages. Primed by a sample-barcoded 5' primer and a J-beta primer mix, a second PCR proceeded for about 6 to 12 cycles. MiXCR was run by TCRdb on the 5' RACE reads, yielding one entry per CDR3 protein. The sample lists around 1,600,000 distinct CDR3 sequences; 42% were seen once. Sequencing was done on a sample of blood. These receptors were obtained from a young woman in good health.

A few counts support this clonotype. The chain joins TRBV21-1 to TRBJ2-7; the table's D call TRBD1 went unverified against the DNA. TRBV21-1 is noted as a pseudogene. The CDR3 sequence is 16 residues long. CDR3 bases: TGTGCCAGCAGCAAAGCGGGACGGTCCCCCTACAATGAGCAGTACTTC. Translation gives CASSKAGRSPYNEQYF.

The chain is built from TRBV30 and TRBJ2-1, with 11 bases aligning to TRBD2. The ends lost 3 bases at V and 7 bases at J; junction bases unmatched: 5. The CDR3 loop spans 14 amino acids. Germline CDR1 GTSNPN, CDR2 SVGIG (reference sequence). CDR3 sequence reads: CAWRGLAAHNEQFF. CDR3 DNA: TGTGCCTGGAGGGGACTAGCGGCCCATAATGAGCAGTTCTTC.

This rearrangement joins TRBV7-9 to TRBJ1-2; tentatively, D is TRBD1 (5 bases). This CDR3 is 19 amino acids long. Germline V gene data show CDR1 as SEHNR and CDR2 as FQNEAQ (reference sequence). The V end lost 5 bases, the J end lost 2 bases, and 27 bases lay between the germline ends. The CDR3 region is CASSPFFPTGPSSNYGYTF. CDR3 nucleotide sequence: TGTGCCAGCAGCCCCTTTTTTCCCACGGGACCCAGTTCGAACTATGGCTACACCTTC.

The V and J genes are TRBV25-1 and TRBJ2-7, with a possible D match to TRBD1 (6 bases). The CDR3 has 15 amino acids. Germline CDR1 and CDR2: MGHDK and SYGVNS. V lost 7 bases to trimming and J lost 7 bases, with 23 bases between them. CDR3 sequence (DNA): TGTGCCAGCACCTCCGCAGGGGTTGGGTACAATGAGCAGTACTTC. Translating gives CASTSAGVGYNEQYF.

The chain employs TRBV9 and TRBJ1-1, with 8 bases identical to TRBD1. Losses at the gene ends were 4 bases for V and 4 bases for J; bases not matched to a gene: 6. CDR3 size: 14 residues. The germline V gene encodes CDR1 SGDLS and CDR2 YYNGEE. This CDR3 is CASSTQQGVTEAFF. The CDR3 DNA sequence: TGTGCCAGCAGCACCCAACAGGGGGTCACTGAAGCTTTCTTT.

This clonotype was picked up a small number of times. This chain connects TRBV5-4 to TRBJ2-3; TRBD2 agrees at 12 bases. V dropped 4 bases and J dropped 2; count of bases not matched to a gene: 5. CDR1 is SGHNT and CDR2 is YYREEE in the germline V gene (reference sequence). The length of the CDR3 is 16 residues. In DNA, the CDR3 is TGTGCCAGCAGCGCCGGACTAGCGGGGATCACAGATACGCAGTATTTT. Protein: CASSAGLAGITDTQYF.

This clonotype was detected a few times. This chain connects TRBV7-2 to TRBJ1-6; perhaps TRBD1 as D (5 bases). Deletions cut 1 base from V and 8 bases from J, with 12 bases between. Germline assignment: CDR1 SGHTA and CDR2 FQGNSA. The CDR3 covers 15 residues. The CDR3 protein is CASSLGAGWDSPLHF. CDR3 bases: TGTGCCAGCAGCTTAGGTGCAGGGTGGGATTCACCCCTCCACTTT.

This clonotype has a count of ten or more. The rearrangement uses TRBV4-3 and TRBJ2-7, with 11 bases fitting TRBD1. CDR1 and CDR2 (germline): LGHNA, YSLEER. V was clipped by 3 bases and J by 1 base; unmatched bases: 2. CDR3 size: 15 residues. The CDR3 bases are TGCGCCAGCAGCCACGGACAGGGGGCATCCTACGAGCAGTACTTC. It yields the protein CASSHGQGASYEQYF.

This rearrangement joins TRBV18 to TRBJ2-3, with TRBD2 identical over 8 bases. With 3 bases clipped from V and 0 bases from J, the junction kept 17 bases outside the gene matches. The CDR3 spans 20 residues. Germline CDR1 reads KGHSH; CDR2 reads LQKENI. CDR3 in DNA: TGTGCCAGCTCACCGCCCTGGGAGCGGGAGATTGAATTTAGCACAGATACGCAGTATTTT. Translating gives CASSPPWEREIEFSTDTQYF.

This clonotype showed up just once. The chain couples TRBV28 to TRBJ1-2, with 7 bases lining up with TRBD1. The CDR3 has 13 residues. Germline V gene sequence: CDR1 MDHEN, CDR2 SYDVKM. J was trimmed by 7 bases and V by 4 bases; bases with no gene match: 6. CDR3 amino acids: CASSYRGSSGYTF. CDR3 DNA sequence: TGTGCCAGCAGTTACAGGGGTAGTTCTGGCTACACCTTC.

In the case of this clonotype: A much larger clone differs from this one at a single base, so this may be a read error. The chain links TRBV4-2 to TRBJ2-1; 8 nucleotides align to TRBD1. The CDR3 covers 14 residues. The germline CDR1 and CDR2 sequences are LGHNA and YNFKEQ. J lost 6 bases, V lost 5 bases, and 6 bases had no gene match. The CDR3 loop is CASSKTTGGNEQFF. The CDR3 coding sequence is TGTGCCAGCAGCAAAACCACAGGGGGCAATGAGCAGTTCTTC.

This sequence joins TRBV4-3 and TRBJ2-3; tentatively, D is TRBD1 (5 bases). Germline V CDR1 and CDR2: LGHNA, YSLEER. The CDR3 has 17 residues. Trimming shortened V by 1 base and J by 1 base, and 15 bases separated the two germline ends. Here the CDR3 reads CASSQGPSGSGTDTQYF. CDR3 sequence (DNA): TGCGCCAGCAGCCAAGGACCCTCAGGGTCCGGCACAGATACGCAGTATTTT.

V and J are TRBV27 and TRBJ2-4; the D gene is possibly TRBD1 (6 bases). The end of the DNA fits TRBJ2-7 better, so the J call may be wrong. Germline CDR1 and CDR2: MNHEY and SMNVEV (reference sequence). This CDR3 spans 12 amino acids. The CDR3 coding sequence is TGTGCCAACAGGGTAATCATCTACGAGCAGTACTTC. This gives the protein CANRVIIYEQYF.

This clonotype has only a few counts. The CDR3 loop reads CSSAVASGRSDTQYF. The CDR3 nucleotides read TGCAGTTCCGCCGTCGCTAGCGGGAGGTCAGATACGCAGTATTTT. The chain is built from TRBV20-1 and TRBJ2-3, with TRBD2 identical over 11 bases. There are 15 residues in the CDR3. V dropped 8 bases and J dropped 4; count of bases not matched to a gene: 11. Per the germline V gene, CDR1 is DFQATT and CDR2 is SNEGSKA (reference sequence).

V is TRBV20-1 and J is TRBJ1-1, with D possibly being TRBD1 (5 bases). The V gene lost 1 base and the J gene lost 4 bases, with 16 bases spanning the gap. The germline V gene has CDR1 DFQATT and CDR2 SNEGSKA (reference sequence). This CDR3 region has 15 residues. The chain's CDR3 is CSARVPVGVITEAFF. The CDR3 DNA follows: TGCAGTGCTAGAGTCCCAGTAGGGGTGATCACTGAAGCTTTCTTT.

This clonotype has more than one count but fewer than ten. The V call is TRBV7-2, the J call TRBJ2-7; D ambiguous. The CDR3 is made up of 13 amino acids. With 1 base removed from V and 7 bases from J, the gap between germline ends came to 11 bases. Germline V gene sequence: CDR1 SGHTA, CDR2 FQGNSA. CDR3 coding DNA: TGTGCCAGCAGCTTAGTATCAGTAGGTGAGCAGTACTTC. Translating gives CASSLVSVGEQYF.

This clonotype has just a few counts. This chain connects TRBV6-2 or TRBV6-3 to TRBJ2-7; TRBD2 aligns across 10 bases. With V trimmed by 4 bases and J by 7 bases, 16 bases remained unmatched. In germline, CDR1 is MNHEY, CDR2 SVGEGT. The CDR3 length is 17 residues. The DNA for the CDR3 is TGTGCCAGCAGTTCGTCCGGACTAGCGGAAATATACAATGAGCAGTACTTC. Its protein is CASSSSGLAEIYNEQYF.

The CDR3 coding sequence is TGTGCCAGCAGATCCGGGGACAGGGGAGGAGAGCAGTACTTC. Translating it yields CASRSGDRGGEQYF. V and J are TRBV6-5 and TRBJ2-7, with 10 bases that match TRBD1. CDR3 length equals 14 residues. Germline CDR1 reads MNHEY; CDR2 reads SVGAGI. Trimming at V came to 6 bases and at J to 7 bases, leaving 9 bases not matched to a gene.

The chain links TRBV30 to TRBJ1-1; perhaps TRBD1 as D (5 bases). V lost 1 base, J lost 2 bases, and 8 bases lay in between. CDR1 and CDR2 from the germline V gene are GTSNPN and SVGIG (reference sequence). This CDR3 spans 13 amino acids. CDR3 bases: TGTGCCTGGAGTGGACAGCCCAACACTGAAGCTTTCTTT. Translated: CAWSGQPNTEAFF.

The V call is TRBV14, the J call TRBJ2-5, with TRBD2 matching 10 bases. The CDR3 extends over 14 amino acids. CDR1 and CDR2 (germline): SGHDN, FVKESK. Germline trimming cut 4 bases from V and 11 bases from J; bases unmatched to any gene: 10. The CDR3 bases are TGTGCCAGCAGCCTTTATAGCGGGAGGAATGAGCAGTACTTC. Protein: CASSLYSGRNEQYF.

The V and J genes are TRBV7-2 and TRBJ2-1; 9 bases are shared with TRBD1. This CDR3 comprises 12 residues. Germline loops: CDR1 SGHTA, CDR2 FQGNSA. After removal of 6 bases from V and 12 bases from J, the junction contained 6 bases not matched to a gene. The CDR3 loop is CASRQDRGPQFF. The CDR3 DNA is TGTGCCAGCAGACAGGACAGGGGTCCGCAGTTCTTC.

This clonotype was observed a few times. In nucleotides, the CDR3 is TGTGCCAGCAGCCCAATTCTCTCGACTGCACTCACCGGGGAGCTGTTTTTT. Translation: CASSPILSTALTGELFF. The chain recombines TRBV7-9 with TRBJ2-2; the D is unclear. There are 17 residues in the CDR3. Trimming stripped 5 bases from V and 4 bases from J, with 20 bases between. Germline CDR1 SEHNR, CDR2 FQNEAQ (reference sequence).

The chain is built from TRBV7-6 and TRBJ2-3; 8 positions match TRBD2. J gave up 4 bases and V 5 bases, and 8 bases lay outside the gene matches. The germline gives CDR1 SGHVS, CDR2 FNYEAQ. CDR3 length: 15 residues. Here the CDR3 DNA reads TGTGCCAGCAGCCCCACTAGCGGATATGCAGATACGCAGTATTTT. Residues: CASSPTSGYADTQYF.

The V gene is TRBV7-2, the J gene TRBJ2-7; D is unresolved. The CDR3 is 17 amino acids. V shed 3 bases and J shed 1 base, with 19 bases lying between them. The germline gives CDR1 SGHTA, CDR2 FQGNSA. Here the CDR3 reads CASSFPRRGPESYEQYF. The CDR3 coding sequence is TGTGCCAGCAGCTTTCCCCGGCGTGGCCCCGAATCCTACGAGCAGTACTTC.

The chain carries TRBV2 and TRBJ2-2, with D perhaps matching TRBD1 (5 bases). Trimming took 1 base from V and 5 from J, leaving 11 bases between them. Germline values: CDR1 SNHLY, CDR2 FYNNEI. This CDR3 region has 15 residues. This CDR3 reads CASSEEAGPTGELFF. The CDR3 DNA reads as TGTGCCAGCAGTGAAGAGGCAGGGCCGACCGGGGAGCTGTTTTTT.

This clonotype was recorded many times. At one end the junction does not follow the germline gene, possibly because of a read error. CDR3 protein: CASSSQVNTEAFF. The DNA of the CDR3 is TGTGCCAGCAGTTCCCAGGTTAACACTGAAGCTTTCTTT. The chain uses TRBV5-1 and TRBJ1-1; D remains ambiguous. Per germline, CDR1 SGHRS and CDR2 YFSETQ. This CDR3 region has 13 residues.

The chain links TRBV4-3 to TRBJ2-4, with 9 bases matching TRBD2. V was clipped by 0 bases and J by 6 bases; unmatched bases: 3. This CDR3 is built from 15 residues. Germline CDR1 is LGHNA and CDR2 is YSLEER. Written as DNA, the CDR3 is TGCGCCAGCAGCCAAGATGGGCGGGGGGGAAACATTCAGTACTTC. Its protein is CASSQDGRGGNIQYF.

The genes are TRBV27 and TRBJ2-6; D uncertain. Germline V CDR1 and CDR2: MNHEY, SMNVEV (reference sequence). The V end lost 3 bases, the J end lost 6 bases, and 9 bases lay between the germline ends. The CDR3 spans 14 residues. The CDR3 nucleotides read TGTGCCAGCAGTTTGGCTTTTATGGCCAACGTCCTGACTTTC. Translating gives CASSLAFMANVLTF.

The sample holds a few counts of this clonotype. V gene TRBV12-3 or TRBV12-4 combines with J gene TRBJ1-2; a weak D match, TRBD1 (5 bases). Trimming left V 2 bases short and J 7 bases short, with 11 bases between. The CDR3 runs to 13 residues. CDR3 DNA: TGTGCCAGCAGTTTATGGACAATAGCTGGCTACACCTTC. Translating it yields CASSLWTIAGYTF.